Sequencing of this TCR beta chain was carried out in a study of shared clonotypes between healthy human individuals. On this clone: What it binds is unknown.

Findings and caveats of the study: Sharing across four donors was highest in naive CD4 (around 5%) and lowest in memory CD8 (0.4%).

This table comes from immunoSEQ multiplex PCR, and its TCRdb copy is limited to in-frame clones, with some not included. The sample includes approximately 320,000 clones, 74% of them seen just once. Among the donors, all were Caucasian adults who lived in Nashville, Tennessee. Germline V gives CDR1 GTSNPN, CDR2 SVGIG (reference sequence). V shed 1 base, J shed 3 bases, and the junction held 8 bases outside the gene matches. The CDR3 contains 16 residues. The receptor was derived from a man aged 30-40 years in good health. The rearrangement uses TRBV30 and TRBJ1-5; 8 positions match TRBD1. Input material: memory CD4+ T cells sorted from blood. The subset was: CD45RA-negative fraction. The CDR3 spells CAWSGVGQGNNQPQHF. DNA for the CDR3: TGTGCCTGGAGTGGGGTAGGACAGGGAAACAATCAGCCCCAGCATTTT.